This T cell receptor beta chain was identified during a study of blood T cell repertoires in COVID-19 (dated by TCRdb to the early 2020s). As for the study more broadly: Collaborator samples came from the United States, Italy and Spain and covered acute and convalescent phases of COVID-19. The prospective study material was composed of cDNA or gDNA derived from T cells, B-cell-depleted T cells, or PBMCs. The dataset comprised deeply sampled blood TCRbeta repertoires from subjects exposed to, actively infected with, or recovered from COVID-19. The repertoires were released in a freely available public database meant as a resource for research on the immune response to SARS-CoV-2. Samples came from the ongoing ImmuneRACE study (first 160 participants) plus 1,254 subjects from 6 global collaborators. Sample metadata almost always included a de-identified subject ID, COVID-19 status, age in years and sex. HLA class I and class II types, where available, came from metadata supplied by the sample provider rather than from assay-based typing. Summary of the overall study and its limitations: How much clinical and demographic metadata was included differed by source and by participant, and the metadata was provided uncurated.

The germline V gene (reference sequence) yields GTSNPN for CDR1 and SVGIG for CDR2. V loses 3 bases of germline sequence and J loses 8 bases, and the interval between the two ends is 16 bases. The CDR3 contains 14 residues, cysteine and phenylalanine counted. Solely the CDR3 DNA is kept, with 42 bases framed from the first base. The immunoSEQ Assay, a bias-controlled multiplex PCR, was used to amplify TCRbeta CDR3 regions from genomic DNA. The original methods were these. Nucleated cell counts per sample were estimated from amplification of reference gene primers within the assay. To quantify the absolute abundance of each unique TCRbeta CDR3 rearrangement, sequence reads were collapsed and filtered. For each sample, productive Simpson clonality was calculated by taking the square root of Simpson's diversity index across productive rearrangements. TCRdb limited this immuneACCESS table to in-frame rearrangements with V and J called. A share of clones is missing; checked studies link under half to unresolved V genes, and the rest is unexplained. V, J and clone size are taken as reported in that table, and D and trimming were inferred from the DNA itself. In this sample the table shows fewer than 300,000 clones, more than 80% of which occur a single time. The top ten clones comprise 1.1% of the sample.

In the prospective study, participants were about 18 to 90 years old, resided in 20 to 30 geographic areas of the United States, and were enrolled through a virtual design. Cohort assignment in the prospective study relied on participant-reported clinical history from a screening survey and a study questionnaire. ImmuneRACE Cohort 3 recovered participants were defined by two consecutive negative NP/OP PCR tests, healthcare professional clearance, or symptom resolution. Each participant in the prospective study had whole blood, serum and a nasopharyngeal or oropharyngeal swab collected by mobile phlebotomists. Over an approximately 2-month period, participants in the prospective study had the option of providing additional blood draws and questionnaires. Blood samples from the prospective study were shipped frozen or at room temperature prior to DNA extraction. A word on this clone: It lacks a known antigen. No clone much larger than this one lies a single base away; base qualities are absent.

The chain is made from TRBV30 and TRBJ2-2; TRBD1 is possibly the D segment (5 matching bases). This TCR came from a woman in her thirties who had recovered from COVID-19. Sample: PBMCs or T cells enriched from blood (not recorded which). The CDR3 region has the sequence CAWRTTRVKGELFF. The nucleotide sequence is given as TGTGCCTGGAGAACCACCAGGGTCAAAGGGGAGCTGTTTTTT. The CDR3, completed at both ends by the reference TRBV30 and TRBJ2-2 genes, gives the full variable domain SQTIHQWPATLVQPVGSPLSLECTVEGTSNPNLYWYRQAAGRGLQLLFYSVGIGQISSEVPQNLSASRPQDRQFILSSKKLLLSDSGFYLCAWRTTRVKGELFFGEGSRLTVL.